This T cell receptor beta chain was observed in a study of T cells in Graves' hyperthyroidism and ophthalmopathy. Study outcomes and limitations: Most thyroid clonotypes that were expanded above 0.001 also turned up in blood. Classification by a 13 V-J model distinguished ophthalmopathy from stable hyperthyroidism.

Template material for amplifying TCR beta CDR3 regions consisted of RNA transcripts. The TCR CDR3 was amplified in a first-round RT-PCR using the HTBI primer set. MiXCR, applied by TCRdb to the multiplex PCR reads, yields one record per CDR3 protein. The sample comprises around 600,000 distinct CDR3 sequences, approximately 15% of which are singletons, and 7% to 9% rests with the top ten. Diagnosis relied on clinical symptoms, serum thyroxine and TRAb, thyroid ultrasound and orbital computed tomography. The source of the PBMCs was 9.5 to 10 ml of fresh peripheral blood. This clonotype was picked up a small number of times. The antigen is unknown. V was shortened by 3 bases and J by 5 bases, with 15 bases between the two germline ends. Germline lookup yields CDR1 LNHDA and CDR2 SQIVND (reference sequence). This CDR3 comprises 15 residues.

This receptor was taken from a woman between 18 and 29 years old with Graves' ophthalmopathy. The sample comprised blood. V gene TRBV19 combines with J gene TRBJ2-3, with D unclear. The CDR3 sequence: CASSMAGLGEDTQYF. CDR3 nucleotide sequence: TGTGCCAGTAGTATGGCAGGTCTTGGGGAAGATACGCAGTATTTT.